A selection of T cell receptor beta chains follows, all from one sample in a study of Graves' ophthalmopathy and Graves' hyperthyroidism. TCRdb fed the multiplex PCR reads into MiXCR, producing one record per CDR3 protein. This sample has around 1,000,000 distinct CDR3 sequences, with roughly two fifths found just once. Sequenced material: peripheral blood or thyroid tissue (not recorded which). These receptors all stem from an adult man with Graves' hyperthyroidism. CDR3s include the opening cysteine and the closing phenylalanine or tryptophan. A D gene is named only where the DNA matches it firmly. A clone size is listed for some rows: how often the clone was seen (once, few, many), or a class if it is expanded.

clone_size: .
v_call: TRBV5-4
d_call: TRBD1
j_call: TRBJ1-4
cdr3_nt: TGTGCCAGCAGCTTGAAGGGGGCCGCTGAAAAACTGTTTTTT
cdr3_aa: CASSLKGAAEKLFF

clone_size: many
v_call: TRBV7-3
d_call: TRBD2
j_call: TRBJ2-5
cdr3_nt: TGTGCCAGCAGCTCACTAGCGGGAGATGGAGAGACCCAGTACTTC
cdr3_aa: CASSSLAGDGETQYF

clone_size: many
v_call: TRBV7-6
d_call: .
j_call: TRBJ1-1
cdr3_nt: TGTGCCAGCAGCTTAATAGGGAACACTGAAGCTTTCTTT
cdr3_aa: CASSLIGNTEAFF

clone_size: many
v_call: TRBV10-3
d_call: .
j_call: TRBJ2-2
cdr3_nt: TGTGCCATCAGTGACTGGGGGTCGAGCACCGGGGAGCTGTTTTTT
cdr3_aa: CAISDWGSSTGELFF

clone_size: .
v_call: TRBV4-3
d_call: TRBD1
j_call: TRBJ1-1
cdr3_nt: TGCGCCAGCAGCCAAGAACTGGGGGACAGAAAGAACACTGAAGCTTTCTTT
cdr3_aa: CASSQELGDRKNTEAFF

clone_size: .
v_call: TRBV25-1
d_call: .
j_call: TRBJ1-2
cdr3_nt: TGTGCCACCAACCAGGCTCCTATACAGGAGCGCGACTATGGCTACACCTTC
cdr3_aa: CATNQAPIQERDYGYTF

clone_size: .
v_call: TRBV6-6
d_call: .
j_call: TRBJ1-2
cdr3_nt: TGTGCCAGCAGTTACGGGGGCAGCCTCGTCAACTATGGCTACACCTTC
cdr3_aa: CASSYGGSLVNYGYTF

clone_size: .
v_call: TRBV7-4
d_call: TRBD1
j_call: TRBJ2-7
cdr3_nt: TGTGCCAGCAGCGCCAGCATGACAGGGGTGACCTACGAGCAGTACTTC
cdr3_aa: CASSASMTGVTYEQYF

clone_size: .
v_call: TRBV28
d_call: .
j_call: TRBJ2-7
cdr3_nt: TGTGCCAGCAGTCGCCCGGGACTTACCTACGAGCAGTACTTC
cdr3_aa: CASSRPGLTYEQYF

clone_size: few
v_call: TRBV7-8
d_call: TRBD2
j_call: TRBJ2-7
cdr3_nt: TGTGCCAGCAGCTTAGATTTTAATGTACTAGCGCCAACCTACGAGCAGTACTTC
cdr3_aa: CASSLDFNVLAPTYEQYF

clone_size: .
v_call: TRBV20-1
d_call: .
j_call: TRBJ2-5
cdr3_nt: TGCAGCACTAGGGCGATAGCAGCTCAAGAGACCCAGTACTTC
cdr3_aa: CSTRAIAAQETQYF

clone_size: many
v_call: TRBV20-1
d_call: .
j_call: TRBJ2-7
cdr3_nt: TGCAGTGCTAGTAAAGGGATGCACGAGCAGTACTTC
cdr3_aa: CSASKGMHEQYF

clone_size: .
v_call: TRBV12-3/TRBV12-4
d_call: TRBD2
j_call: TRBJ2-7
cdr3_nt: TGTGCCAGCAGTGCCCCTCTGGGACTAGCGGGATTCTACGAGCAGTACTTC
cdr3_aa: CASSAPLGLAGFYEQYF

clone_size: many
v_call: TRBV6-6
d_call: .
j_call: TRBJ1-5
cdr3_nt: TGTGCCAGCAGTTATTGGAATCAGCCCCAGCATTTT
cdr3_aa: CASSYWNQPQHF

clone_size: .
v_call: TRBV7-9
d_call: TRBD1
j_call: TRBJ1-4
cdr3_nt: TGTGCCAGCACCCACAGGGGAGGTAATGAAAAACTGTTTTTT
cdr3_aa: CASTHRGGNEKLFF

clone_size: many
v_call: TRBV20-1
d_call: .
j_call: TRBJ2-5
cdr3_nt: TGCAGTGCTAGAGCGCCAGGACAAGAGACCCAGTACTTC
cdr3_aa: CSARAPGQETQYF

clone_size: few
v_call: TRBV20-1
d_call: TRBD1
j_call: TRBJ1-5
cdr3_nt: TGCAGTGCTACCAACTACGGGACAGGGGGCATATCAGGCAATCAGCCCCAGCATTTT
cdr3_aa: CSATNYGTGGISGNQPQHF

clone_size: many
v_call: TRBV14
d_call: TRBD1
j_call: TRBJ1-6
cdr3_nt: TGTGCCAGCAGCTCCTACACCGGGACAGGGGATTCACCCCTCCACTTT
cdr3_aa: CASSSYTGTGDSPLHF

clone_size: many
v_call: TRBV7-2
d_call: TRBD2
j_call: TRBJ2-5
cdr3_nt: TGTGCCAGCAGACCTAGCGGCCAAGAGACCCAGTACTTC
cdr3_aa: CASRPSGQETQYF

clone_size: once
v_call: TRBV5-5
d_call: TRBD1
j_call: TRBJ1-2
cdr3_nt: TGTGCCAGCGTCCCGGGACAGGGGAACTATGGCTACACCTTC
cdr3_aa: CASVPGQGNYGYTF

clone_size: many
v_call: TRBV9
d_call: .
j_call: TRBJ2-7
cdr3_nt: TGTGCCAGCAGCGTAGCCGGAGGACCCTCCTACGAGCAGTACTTC
cdr3_aa: CASSVAGGPSYEQYF

clone_size: .
v_call: TRBV20-1
d_call: .
j_call: TRBJ2-2
cdr3_nt: TGCAGTGCTACCTTGAGAGAGTCCGGGGAGCTGTTTTTT
cdr3_aa: CSATLRESGELFF

clone_size: .
v_call: TRBV20-1
d_call: TRBD1
j_call: TRBJ2-7
cdr3_nt: TGCAGTGCTAGAGACGGACAGGGGGCCGAGCAGTACTTC
cdr3_aa: CSARDGQGAEQYF

clone_size: many
v_call: TRBV20-1
d_call: .
j_call: TRBJ1-2
cdr3_nt: TGCAGTGCTAGAGATGGGGGGGCTATCTATGGCTACACCTTC
cdr3_aa: CSARDGGAIYGYTF

clone_size: many
v_call: TRBV7-9
d_call: .
j_call: TRBJ1-3
cdr3_nt: TGTGCCAGCAGCCGAAGTACACAGGGCCTCTCTGGAAACACCATATATTTT
cdr3_aa: CASSRSTQGLSGNTIYF

clone_size: .
v_call: TRBV29-1
d_call: .
j_call: TRBJ2-5
cdr3_nt: TGCAGCTTACGGCATGTCAGGACGCTACAAGAGACCCAGTACTTC
cdr3_aa: CSLRHVRTLQETQYF

clone_size: many
v_call: TRBV7-8
d_call: .
j_call: TRBJ1-5
cdr3_nt: TGTGCCAGCAGCTCGGTTGGTCAGCCCCAGCATTTT
cdr3_aa: CASSSVGQPQHF

clone_size: .
v_call: TRBV20-1
d_call: .
j_call: TRBJ1-1
cdr3_nt: TGCAGTGCTAGAGACCGGACGGGGTGGACTGAAGCTTTCTTT
cdr3_aa: CSARDRTGWTEAFF

clone_size: .
v_call: TRBV7-6
d_call: .
j_call: TRBJ1-1
cdr3_nt: TGTGCCAGCAGCTATTATGGGGGAAGGACTGAAGCTTTCTTT
cdr3_aa: CASSYYGGRTEAFF

clone_size: many
v_call: TRBV11-1
d_call: TRBD1
j_call: TRBJ2-5
cdr3_nt: TGTGCCAGCAGCTTACTCCGGGACAGGGTACCACGGGCCCAGTACTTC
cdr3_aa: CASSLLRDRVPRAQYF

clone_size: many
v_call: TRBV7-2
d_call: .
j_call: TRBJ1-1
cdr3_nt: TGTGCCAGCAGCTTAAATCGGGCGCAGAACACTGAAGCTTTCTTT
cdr3_aa: CASSLNRAQNTEAFF

clone_size: many
v_call: TRBV5-1
d_call: TRBD1
j_call: TRBJ2-7
cdr3_nt: TGCGCCAGTTCGGAGGACAGGGCCATTTACGAGCAGTACTTC
cdr3_aa: CASSEDRAIYEQYF

clone_size: many
v_call: TRBV7-9
d_call: .
j_call: TRBJ1-1
cdr3_nt: TGTGCCAGCAGCTCCACAGGAATAGACCCTAAAATGAGCACTGAAGCTTTCTTT
cdr3_aa: CASSSTGIDPKMSTEAFF

clone_size: many
v_call: TRBV14
d_call: .
j_call: TRBJ1-1
cdr3_nt: TGTGCCAGCAGCCTTCCAGGCAGGAGGGCTGAAGCTTTCTTT
cdr3_aa: CASSLPGRRAEAFF

clone_size: .
v_call: TRBV7-8
d_call: .
j_call: TRBJ1-6
cdr3_nt: TGTGCCAGCAGCTTATGGGGGCAGGGCAATTCACCCCTCCACTTT
cdr3_aa: CASSLWGQGNSPLHF

clone_size: .
v_call: TRBV5-4
d_call: .
j_call: TRBJ2-5
cdr3_nt: TGCGCCAGCAGCCGGGTTCTTCAAGAGACCCAGTACTTC
cdr3_aa: CASSRVLQETQYF

clone_size: .
v_call: TRBV29-1
d_call: TRBD1
j_call: TRBJ2-7
cdr3_nt: TGCAGCTTGGCCGCGGACAGGGGTCTATTCGTGCAGTACTTC
cdr3_aa: CSLAADRGLFVQYF

clone_size: .
v_call: TRBV2
d_call: .
j_call: TRBJ1-2
cdr3_nt: TGTGCCAGCAAGTGGGACGGAATGCGAGGCTACACCTTC
cdr3_aa: CASKWDGMRGYTF

clone_size: many
v_call: TRBV12-3/TRBV12-4
d_call: .
j_call: TRBJ2-7
cdr3_nt: TGTGCCAGCAGTCCCTTAGACGGGTCCTACTACGAGCAGTACTTC
cdr3_aa: CASSPLDGSYYEQYF

clone_size: .
v_call: TRBV20-1
d_call: TRBD2
j_call: TRBJ2-5
cdr3_nt: TGCAGTGCTATGACTAGCCCCCAAGAGACCCAGTACTTC
cdr3_aa: CSAMTSPQETQYF

clone_size: many
v_call: TRBV11-3
d_call: .
j_call: TRBJ2-7
cdr3_nt: TGTGCCAGCAGCTTAGATTACCGAAACGAGCAGTACTTC
cdr3_aa: CASSLDYRNEQYF

clone_size: .
v_call: TRBV30
d_call: .
j_call: TRBJ1-1
cdr3_nt: TGTGCCTGGTCGTTAATCGCTGAAGCTTTCTTT
cdr3_aa: CAWSLIAEAFF

clone_size: many
v_call: TRBV5-1
d_call: TRBD1
j_call: TRBJ2-7
cdr3_nt: TGCGCCAGCAGCTGGACAGGGGGCATCTACGAGCAGTACTTC
cdr3_aa: CASSWTGGIYEQYF

clone_size: .
v_call: TRBV5-8
d_call: TRBD1
j_call: TRBJ1-4
cdr3_nt: TGTGCCAGCAGCTTGACGGGCAGGACAGGGGAAGGAAAACTGTTTTTT
cdr3_aa: CASSLTGRTGEGKLFF

clone_size: .
v_call: TRBV2
d_call: .
j_call: TRBJ2-7
cdr3_nt: TGTGCCAGCAAACACGGGACGGGCATCCACGAGCAGTACTTC
cdr3_aa: CASKHGTGIHEQYF

clone_size: few
v_call: TRBV20-1
d_call: .
j_call: TRBJ2-2
cdr3_nt: TGCAGTGCTAGTTTCGGCGGCACAGGGCACTCGAACACCGGGGAGCTGTTTTTT
cdr3_aa: CSASFGGTGHSNTGELFF

clone_size: many
v_call: TRBV7-2
d_call: .
j_call: TRBJ1-5
cdr3_nt: TGTGCCAGCAGCTTAGGGCAGGGTCTCGGGGCGGGGCAGCCCCAGCATTTT
cdr3_aa: CASSLGQGLGAGQPQHF

clone_size: many
v_call: TRBV5-1
d_call: TRBD1
j_call: TRBJ2-7
cdr3_nt: TGCGCCAGCAGCTCAGGACAGGACCCCTACGAGCAGTACTTC
cdr3_aa: CASSSGQDPYEQYF

clone_size: .
v_call: TRBV7-8
d_call: .
j_call: TRBJ1-6
cdr3_nt: TGTGCCAGCAGCCAGGGACGTCCTAATTCACCCCTCCACTTT
cdr3_aa: CASSQGRPNSPLHF

clone_size: many
v_call: TRBV14
d_call: .
j_call: TRBJ1-2
cdr3_nt: TGTGCCAGCAGCAAAACGACAGGAGCCGTTTTCGGCTACACCTTC
cdr3_aa: CASSKTTGAVFGYTF

clone_size: .
v_call: TRBV20-1
d_call: .
j_call: TRBJ1-2
cdr3_nt: TGCAGTGCCAGACCCGGACTAGCTAACTATGGCTACACCTTC
cdr3_aa: CSARPGLANYGYTF

clone_size: .
v_call: TRBV5-1
d_call: .
j_call: TRBJ2-7
cdr3_nt: TGCGCCAGCAGTTATAGGGTCGTCTACGAGCAGTACTTC
cdr3_aa: CASSYRVVYEQYF

clone_size: few
v_call: TRBV12-3/TRBV12-4
d_call: .
j_call: TRBJ2-2
cdr3_nt: TGTGCCAGCAGTGCCACGGGGGTAGGGGAGCTGTTTTTT
cdr3_aa: CASSATGVGELFF

clone_size: many
v_call: TRBV7-2
d_call: .
j_call: TRBJ1-2
cdr3_nt: TGTGCCATCCCCGCCGGGGCATCTAACTATGGCTACACCTTC
cdr3_aa: CAIPAGASNYGYTF

clone_size: .
v_call: TRBV6-6
d_call: .
j_call: TRBJ2-7
cdr3_nt: TGTGCCAGCAGTTACTCGAGAACGGGAGTGGGGTACGAGCAGTACTTC
cdr3_aa: CASSYSRTGVGYEQYF

clone_size: .
v_call: TRBV25-1
d_call: .
j_call: TRBJ2-2
cdr3_nt: TGTGCCAGCAGTTTAGCCGGGAGCGCGAACACCGGGGAGCTGTTTTTT
cdr3_aa: CASSLAGSANTGELFF

clone_size: .
v_call: TRBV6-2/TRBV6-3
d_call: .
j_call: TRBJ2-5
cdr3_nt: TGTGCCAGCAGTGTCGGACTACCAGATACCCAGTACTTC
cdr3_aa: CASSVGLPDTQYF

clone_size: few
v_call: TRBV15
d_call: .
j_call: TRBJ2-7
cdr3_nt: TGTGCCAGCAGTTTAGCACTAGTCCATATACTGTACTTC
cdr3_aa: CASSLALVHILYF

clone_size: many
v_call: TRBV7-2
d_call: .
j_call: TRBJ2-6
cdr3_nt: TGCGCCAGCAGCGAGCAGCGCTCTGGGGCCAACGTCCTGACTTTC
cdr3_aa: CASSEQRSGANVLTF